Each of the 28 T cell receptor beta chains below was sequenced from the same sample in a study of T cells in Graves' hyperthyroidism and ophthalmopathy. TCR beta CDR3 region amplification was performed from RNA transcripts. TCR CDR3 underwent first-round RT-PCR with the HTBI primer set. TCRdb passed the multiplex PCR reads through MiXCR, listing each CDR3 protein once. The sample shows some 300,000 distinct CDR3 sequences, approximately 15% of them seen only once. Sequencing was performed on blood. Receptors originate from a man aged 30 to 45 with Graves' hyperthyroidism.

The chain is built from TRBV29-1 and TRBJ1-2; no clear D gene. CDR3 length: 12 residues. V was cut by 2 bases and J by 0 bases, with 4 bases left in between. Germline CDR1 reads SQVTM; CDR2 reads ANQGSEA. CDR3 sequence (DNA): TGCAGCGTTGAATCTGCTAACTATGGCTACACCTTC. It yields the protein CSVESANYGYTF.

This clonotype was seen ten or more times. The rearrangement joins TRBV7-8 to TRBJ1-1; D remains ambiguous. The V gene lost 1 base and the J gene lost 3 bases, with 6 bases spanning the gap. Germline CDR1 SGHVS, CDR2 FQNEAQ. The CDR3 has 13 residues. CDR3 region: CASSLVSYTEAFF. The CDR3 DNA follows: TGTGCCAGCAGCTTAGTTAGTTACACTGAAGCTTTCTTT.

This chain uses TRBV7-2 with TRBJ2-6; maybe TRBD1 (6 bases). Trimming stripped 4 bases from V and 0 bases from J, with 22 bases between. This CDR3 comprises 20 residues. Germline lookup yields CDR1 SGHTA and CDR2 FQGNSA. CDR3 region: CASSSQGQTISPSGANVLTF. The CDR3 DNA reads as TGTGCCAGCAGCTCGCAGGGGCAGACGATTTCACCCTCTGGGGCCAACGTCCTGACTTTC.

This clonotype was counted ten times or more. The rearrangement uses TRBV7-3 and TRBJ2-7; D may be TRBD1 (7 bases). This CDR3 region has 19 residues. The germline V gene has CDR1 SGHTA and CDR2 FQGTGA. V was shortened by 6 bases and J by 3 bases, with 30 bases between the two germline ends. In nucleotides, the CDR3 is TGTGCCAGCAGGGCCGGGACAGTGCGGACAGGAGGAGGGTACTACGAGCAGTACTTC. As protein: CASRAGTVRTGGGYYEQYF.

Many counts were recorded for this clonotype. The chain is built from TRBV11-2 and TRBJ2-5; D remains ambiguous. CDR1 is SGHAT and CDR2 is FQNNGV in the germline V gene. CDR3 length equals 12 residues. The V end lost 1 base, the J end lost 5 bases, and 5 bases lay between the germline ends. CDR3 amino acids: CASSLATETQYF. CDR3 nucleotide sequence: TGTGCCAGCAGCTTAGCTACGGAGACCCAGTACTTC.

This clonotype is deemed medium-sized. The V call is TRBV28, the J call TRBJ2-7; 11 bases are shared with TRBD2. The V segment lost 7 bases and the J segment 5 bases; nucleotides outside the gene matches: 10. CDR3 length: 15 residues. Per germline, CDR1 MDHEN and CDR2 SYDVKM. In DNA, the CDR3 is TGTGCCAGCACTATCGTTAGCGGGAGGGATAACGAGCAGTACTTC. Translating gives CASTIVSGRDNEQYF.

In its sample, this clonotype was seen a few times. The genes are TRBV6-4 and TRBJ2-1; D gene unclear. CDR3 length: 13 residues. Trimming removed 1 base at V and 7 bases at J, with 8 bases between. The germline gives CDR1 MRHNA, CDR2 SNTAGT. The CDR3 here is CASSDFGWNEQFF. In DNA form, the CDR3 reads TGTGCCAGCAGTGACTTCGGATGGAATGAGCAGTTCTTC.

V usage is TRBV13 and J usage is TRBJ1-1; TRBD1 aligns across 12 bases. The CDR3 is made up of 16 amino acids. V shed 7 bases, J shed 1 base, and the junction held 7 bases outside the gene matches. CDR1 and CDR2 from the germline V gene are PRHDT and FYEKMQ (reference sequence). CDR3 DNA sequence: TGTGCCAGCAAGGTGGGACAGGGGGCGGGGAACACTGAAGCTTTCTTT. Amino acids: CASKVGQGAGNTEAFF.

This clonotype was detected many times. V usage is TRBV20-1 and J usage is TRBJ2-3; 8 bases are shared with TRBD2. V trimming: 5 bases; J trimming: 6 bases; junction bases outside the gene matches: 10. CDR3 size: 14 residues. Germline V gene data show CDR1 as DFQATT and CDR2 as SNEGSKA (reference sequence). The CDR3, as DNA: TGCAGTGCTCTCTGGGGCGGGAGGTCCGATACGCAGTATTTT. Residues: CSALWGGRSDTQYF.

The sample holds many counts of this clonotype. V usage is TRBV6-5 and J usage is TRBJ1-1, with D tentatively TRBD1 (6 bases). This CDR3 spans 17 amino acids. Germline V gene sequence: CDR1 MNHEY, CDR2 SVGAGI. V was cut by 1 base and J by 0 bases, with 15 bases left in between. CDR3 in amino acids: CASSYFGVGGMNTEAFF. CDR3 DNA sequence: TGTGCCAGCAGTTACTTCGGGGTGGGGGGCATGAACACTGAAGCTTTCTTT.

The rearrangement joins TRBV9 to TRBJ2-5; D gene unclear. Deletions cut 0 bases from V and 1 base from J, with 4 bases between. The CDR3 contains 13 residues. Germline lookup yields CDR1 SGDLS and CDR2 YYNGEE. This CDR3 is CASSVDAQETQYF. The CDR3 coding sequence is TGTGCCAGCAGCGTAGACGCCCAAGAGACCCAGTACTTC.

This clonotype came up a few times. V is TRBV6-1 and J is TRBJ2-7; weak D call: TRBD1 (6 bases). V was shortened by 2 bases and J by 3 bases, with 14 bases between the two germline ends. Germline lookup yields CDR1 MNHNS and CDR2 SASEGT. The CDR3 length is 15 residues. The CDR3 protein is CASSEWSGDNYEQYF. The CDR3 DNA sequence: TGTGCCAGCAGTGAATGGTCAGGGGACAACTACGAGCAGTACTTC.

Ten or more counts support this clonotype. The chain employs TRBV30 and TRBJ2-7; 8 positions match TRBD1. V trimming: 3 bases; J trimming: 4 bases; junction bases outside the gene matches: 8. Germline V lookup: CDR1 GTSNPN, CDR2 SVGIG (reference sequence). The CDR3 contains 14 residues. For the CDR3, the DNA is TGTGCCTGGAGGCGAGACAGGGGCCCTTACGAGCAGTACTTC. This sequence encodes CAWRRDRGPYEQYF.

The chain recombines TRBV5-1 with TRBJ2-3; tentatively, D is TRBD2 (6 bases). The CDR3 contains 15 residues. Germline CDR1 is SGHRS and CDR2 is YFSETQ. Between the trimmed V and J ends, which lost 0 bases and 2 bases, there was a span of 10 bases. In DNA form, the CDR3 reads TGCGCCAGCAGCTTGGCATTAGCGGCCACAGATACGCAGTATTTT. Protein product: CASSLALAATDTQYF.

This chain joins TRBV6-6 and TRBJ2-3, with D perhaps matching TRBD1 (5 bases). Trimming shortened V by 0 bases and J by 2 bases, and 12 bases separated the two germline ends. The CDR3 loop spans 16 amino acids. The germline V gene has CDR1 MNHNY and CDR2 SVGAGI (reference sequence). The CDR3 is CASSYSTEQFTDTQYF. CDR3 coding DNA: TGTGCCAGCAGTTACTCGACAGAACAGTTCACAGATACGCAGTATTTT.

This clonotype appeared many times. The chain couples TRBV28 to TRBJ1-5, with a weak D call TRBD1 (6 bases). The CDR3 has 14 residues. The V and J ends lost 4 bases and 6 bases respectively, with 13 bases between them. The germline CDR1 and CDR2 sequences are MDHEN and SYDVKM. As DNA, the CDR3 is TGTGCCAGCAGTTCCTACAGGGAGGGTCAGCCCCAGCATTTT. Translation: CASSSYREGQPQHF.

This clonotype was seen repeatedly, ten times or more. V and J are TRBV30 and TRBJ2-7, with D unclear. The germline V gene encodes CDR1 GTSNPN and CDR2 SVGIG (reference sequence). V was shortened by 0 bases and J by 6 bases, with 15 bases between the two germline ends. The CDR3 extends over 14 amino acids. Here the CDR3 reads CAWSVLDTFGEQYF. In DNA, the CDR3 is TGTGCCTGGAGTGTACTCGACACCTTCGGCGAGCAGTACTTC.

This clonotype has only a few counts. The chain joins TRBV3-1 to TRBJ1-2; TRBD1 agrees at 7 bases. After removal of 4 bases from V and 4 bases from J, the junction contained 9 bases not matched to a gene. The CDR3 runs 15 residues. Looked up from germline, CDR1 is LGHDT and CDR2 is YNNKEL (reference sequence). The CDR3 is CASSRRGPLAYGYTF. The CDR3 DNA is TGTGCCAGCAGCCGGAGGGGGCCCTTGGCCTATGGCTACACCTTC.

The chain uses TRBV7-3 and TRBJ2-3, with D tentatively TRBD2 (5 bases). The CDR3 runs to 15 residues. Germline V gives CDR1 SGHTA, CDR2 FQGTGA. V was clipped by 5 bases and J by 4 bases, with 16 bases between them. The CDR3 coding sequence is TGTGCCAGCAGCGCCGGGATTGCTGACTCAGATACGCAGTATTTT. Amino acid sequence: CASSAGIADSDTQYF.

The V call is TRBV20-1, the J call TRBJ2-7; 7 bases map to TRBD2. Germline loops: CDR1 DFQATT, CDR2 SNEGSKA (reference sequence). Germline trimming cut 6 bases from V and 0 bases from J; bases unmatched to any gene: 8. The CDR3 totals 14 residues. In DNA, the CDR3 is TGCAGTGCCCAGGGACTATCCACCTCCTACGAGCAGTACTTC. Its translation: CSAQGLSTSYEQYF.

This clonotype was counted ten times or more. The chain joins TRBV4-1 to TRBJ1-5; tentatively, D is TRBD1 (6 bases). Germline V gene lookup returns CDR1 MGHRA and CDR2 YSYEKL. Trimming cost V 6 bases and J 0 bases, with 12 bases left between them. The CDR3 length is 15 residues. The CDR3 DNA reads TGCGCCAGCAGACGGGACACAAATAGCAATCAGCCCCAGCATTTT. Residues: CASRRDTNSNQPQHF.

In this sample, this clonotype turned up many times. The chain is built from TRBV9 and TRBJ1-1; D unresolved. V was shortened by 0 bases and J by 3 bases, with 9 bases between the two germline ends. This CDR3 has 14 amino acids. Germline assignment: CDR1 SGDLS and CDR2 YYNGEE. CDR3 sequence: CASSVETAYTEAFF. The CDR3 DNA follows: TGTGCCAGCAGCGTAGAGACGGCCTACACTGAAGCTTTCTTT.

The chain has TRBV10-1 and TRBJ1-2; unclear D gene. Germline V gene sequence: CDR1 WNHNN, CDR2 SYGVQD (reference sequence). V was cut by 6 bases and J by 3 bases, with 5 bases left in between. This CDR3 contains 11 residues. The CDR3 DNA sequence: TGCGCCAGCAGGATGTACTATGGCTACACCTTC. This encodes CASRMYYGYTF.

This clonotype was detected many times. The chain recombines TRBV5-1 with TRBJ2-3; D not resolved. Germline values: CDR1 SGHRS, CDR2 YFSETQ. V was trimmed by 0 bases and J by 5 bases, leaving 10 bases between them. There are 14 residues in the CDR3. CDR3 coding DNA: TGCGCCAGCAGCTTGGAGGGATGGGGAGATACGCAGTATTTT. This gives the protein CASSLEGWGDTQYF.

Points on this clonotype: This may arise from a read error, as a much more abundant clone is one base away. This sequence joins TRBV7-2 and TRBJ2-1; D is undetermined. The germline gives CDR1 SGHTA, CDR2 FQGNSA. V was pared by 2 bases and J by 2 bases, with 13 bases between. This CDR3 has 16 amino acids. CDR3 DNA sequence: TGTGCCAGCAGCTTAATTCTCGCGGACCCCTACAATGAGCAGTTCTTC. Its translation: CASSLILADPYNEQFF.

This clonotype came up many times. The V gene is TRBV4-2, the J gene TRBJ2-1; tentatively, D is TRBD2 (6 bases). Germline V lookup: CDR1 LGHNA, CDR2 YNFKEQ. V was cut by 2 bases and J by 0 bases, with 11 bases left in between. This CDR3 spans 16 amino acids. The CDR3 bases are TGTGCCAGCAGCCAATCCCGGGGGAGCTCCTACAATGAGCAGTTCTTC. It yields the protein CASSQSRGSSYNEQFF.

The chain recombines TRBV19 with TRBJ1-3; 11 bases are a match to TRBD1. CDR1 is LNHDA, CDR2 SQIVND, per germline (reference sequence). The CDR3 covers 17 residues. With 8 bases clipped from V and 1 base from J, the junction kept 10 bases outside the gene matches. CDR3 sequence: CASRGGTGGRSGNTIYF. The CDR3 bases are TGTGCCAGTCGGGGGGGGACAGGGGGACGATCTGGAAACACCATATATTTT.

This clonotype was seen only a few times. The gene calls are TRBV6-1 and TRBJ2-1; perhaps D is TRBD1 or TRBD2 (5 bases each). Looked up from germline, CDR1 is MNHNS and CDR2 is SASEGT. The CDR3 is made up of 15 amino acids. The V end lost 5 bases, the J end lost 4 bases, and 15 bases lay between the germline ends. CDR3 coding DNA: TGTGCCAGCAGTTACTATGGGACGGCATACAATGAGCAGTTCTTC. It specifies CASSYYGTAYNEQFF.